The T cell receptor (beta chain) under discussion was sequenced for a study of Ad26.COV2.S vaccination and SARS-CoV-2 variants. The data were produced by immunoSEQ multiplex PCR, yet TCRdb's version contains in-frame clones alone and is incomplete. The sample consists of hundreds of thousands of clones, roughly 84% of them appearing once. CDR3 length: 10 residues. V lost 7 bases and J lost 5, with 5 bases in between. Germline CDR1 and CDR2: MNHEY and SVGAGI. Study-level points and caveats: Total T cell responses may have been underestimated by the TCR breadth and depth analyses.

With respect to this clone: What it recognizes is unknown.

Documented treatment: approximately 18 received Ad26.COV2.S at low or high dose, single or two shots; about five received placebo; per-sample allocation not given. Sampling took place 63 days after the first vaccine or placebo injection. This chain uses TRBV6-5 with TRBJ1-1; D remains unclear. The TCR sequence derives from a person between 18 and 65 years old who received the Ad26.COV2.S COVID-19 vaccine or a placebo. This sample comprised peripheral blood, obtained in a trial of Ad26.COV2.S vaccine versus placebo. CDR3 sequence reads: CASIGTEAFF. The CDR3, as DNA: TGTGCCAGCATAGGAACTGAAGCTTTCTTT.